The clone carrying this T cell receptor (beta chain) has only one observation. Some clones are missing from TCRdb's copy, which holds only in-frame ones; the method was immunoSEQ multiplex PCR. The top ten hold 0.0095% to 0.013% of the sample, which has hundreds of thousands of clones, around 89% seen once. The CDR3 totals 14 residues. CDR1 LNHDA and CDR2 SQIVND come from the germline V gene (reference sequence). J lost 4 bases, V lost 5 bases, and 4 bases had no gene match. The data originate from a study of shared T cell receptors in the human thymus. This same sample was also taken into another study, of human thymus T cells. That study adds: From resections taken during corrective heart surgery, the thymus tissue was obtained.

Input material: thymocytes. The TCR comes from a boy under three years old with a congenital heart defect. The gene calls are TRBV19 and TRBJ2-3; 9 nucleotides line up with TRBD2. The CDR3 protein is CASSVSGSPDTQYF. The CDR3 coding sequence is TGTGCCAGTAGTGTTAGCGGGAGCCCAGATACGCAGTATTTT.